This T cell receptor beta chain originates from a study of CD8 T cells in ankylosing spondylitis. Making the TCR beta libraries involved quantitative 5'-RACE with molecular barcodes. TCRdb ran MiXCR on the 5' RACE reads and lists one entry per CDR3 protein. This table holds under 450,000 distinct CDR3 sequences, roughly 15% found once. With V trimmed by 4 bases and J by 2 bases, 9 bases remained unmatched. The CDR3 totals 16 residues. Germline loops: CDR1 LGHDT, CDR2 YNNKEL (reference sequence). This clonotype was recorded only once. Its antigen is unknown. Study outcomes and limitations: Clones linked to disease, bearing a CD8+ phenotype, were relatively rare in peripheral blood. Characteristic, it appeared, of ankylosing spondylitis blood was a TCR beta motif of several highly homologous variants. A subset of motif variants has previously been described in the synovial fluid and blood of reactive arthritis. Reports say disease-linked clones showed up significantly more in matched ankylosing spondylitis synovial fluid.

The J gene is TRBJ1-1, the V gene TRBV3-1; 8 nucleotides match TRBD1. Sample: blood, either unsorted or a sorted T cell fraction (not recorded which). This clonotype was obtained from a male donor with ankylosing spondylitis. For the CDR3, the DNA is TGTGCCAGCAGCCGGAAGACAGGGGTAGGAAACACTGAAGCTTTCTTT. This encodes CASSRKTGVGNTEAFF.